Below are 10 T cell receptor beta chains sequenced from a single sample in a study of blood T cell repertoires in COVID-19. Produced via immunoSEQ multiplex PCR; TCRdb's table is partial and in-frame only. The sample has 400,000 or so clones, 90% seen once. Sequenced: PBMCs or T cells enriched from blood (not recorded which). The origin of the receptors is a man aged 18 to 30 who had recovered from COVID-19.

This chain connects TRBV4-1 to TRBJ2-1; D ambiguous. The CDR3 runs 13 residues. V was trimmed by 4 bases and J by 6 bases, leaving 10 bases between them. Germline values: CDR1 MGHRA, CDR2 YSYEKL. The CDR3 is CASSPRDFNEQFF. CDR3 nucleotide sequence: TGCGCCAGCAGCCCTCGAGACTTCAATGAGCAGTTCTTC.

V usage is TRBV28 and J usage is TRBJ2-1; TRBD2 might be the D (7 bases). The germline gives CDR1 MDHEN, CDR2 SYDVKM. The ends were cut back, 4 bases at V and 5 bases at J, with 18 bases in the middle. The length of the CDR3 is 16 residues. The CDR3 DNA is TGTGCCAGCAGTTCCGGTCTGGAGGGGGGGAACAATGAGCAGTTCTTC. It yields the protein CASSSGLEGGNNEQFF.

The V call is TRBV7-9, the J call TRBJ1-1; the D gene is possibly TRBD1 (5 bases). Trimming took 4 bases from V and 3 from J, leaving 12 bases between them. CDR3 length: 14 amino acids. Germline V gene lookup returns CDR1 SEHNR and CDR2 FQNEAQ (reference sequence). The DNA for the CDR3 is TGTGCCAGCAGCTCGCAGGGTGTTGACACTGAAGCTTTCTTT. Translating gives CASSSQGVDTEAFF.

The chain couples TRBV7-2 to TRBJ2-1; the D is unclear. The CDR3 has 14 amino acids. V was shortened by 1 base and J by 3 bases, with 7 bases between the two germline ends. CDR1 is SGHTA, CDR2 FQGNSA, per germline. In DNA, the CDR3 is TGTGCCAGCAGCTTAGATATCCTCTACAATGAGCAGTTCTTC. It specifies CASSLDILYNEQFF.

A word on this clone: In the same sample, other DNA sequences code for this CDR3. The V and J genes are TRBV5-1 and TRBJ2-3, with D perhaps TRBD1 (5 bases). The length of the CDR3 is 13 residues. V was shortened by 4 bases and J by 0 bases, with 6 bases between the two germline ends. CDR1 is SGHRS, CDR2 YFSETQ, per germline. CDR3 amino acids: CASSGASTDTQYF. Here the CDR3 DNA reads TGCGCCAGCAGCGGGGCTAGCACAGATACGCAGTATTTT.

DNA of the CDR3: TGTGCCAGCAGCACTAGACGAACAGATACGCAGTATTTT. Residues: CASSTRRTDTQYF. The chain uses TRBV27 and TRBJ2-3; D perhaps matches TRBD2 (5 bases). The CDR3 loop spans 13 amino acids. CDR1 and CDR2 from the germline V gene are MNHEY and SMNVEV (reference sequence). V was shortened by 6 bases and J by 3 bases, with 10 bases between the two germline ends.

The rearrangement joins TRBV7-9 to TRBJ1-6; the match to TRBD1 covers 8 bases. The trim removed 5 bases at V and 6 bases at J, leaving 9 bases unmatched. CDR3 length: 16 residues. Germline CDR1 and CDR2: SEHNR and FQNEAQ (reference sequence). As DNA, the CDR3 is TGTGCCAGCAGCCTGCCTATTGGACAGGGTAATTCACCCCTCCACTTT. Protein: CASSLPIGQGNSPLHF.

The chain links TRBV4-1 to TRBJ2-1; maybe TRBD1 (5 bases). V gave up 0 bases and J gave up 15 bases, with 18 bases separating them. CDR1 is MGHRA, CDR2 YSYEKL, per germline. The CDR3 is 14 amino acids. CDR3 DNA: TGCGCCAGCAGCCAAGATGTAGTAGGGGCCGCGCCGTTCTTC. Its translation is CASSQDVVGAAPFF.

The rearrangement links TRBV19 to TRBJ2-1; tentatively, D is TRBD1 (6 bases). Germline V gene sequence: CDR1 LNHDA, CDR2 SQIVND (reference sequence). The CDR3 extends over 17 amino acids. V dropped 5 bases and J dropped 2 bases, with 19 bases sitting between them. The CDR3 DNA follows: TGTGCCAGTAGTGCCTCGCCGGGACAAGGGGCCTACAATGAGCAGTTCTTC. The encoded protein is CASSASPGQGAYNEQFF.

The chain recombines TRBV9 with TRBJ1-6; no clear D gene. Trimming pared 0 bases from V and 8 bases from J, leaving 15 bases between. This CDR3 is 16 amino acids long. Germline values: CDR1 SGDLS, CDR2 YYNGEE. CDR3 DNA: TGTGCCAGCAGCGTAGGAGCGGGAATTGGGGATTCACCCCTCCACTTT. This sequence encodes CASSVGAGIGDSPLHF.